This entry lists 24 T cell receptor beta chains sequenced from one sample in a study of T cell responses to AZD1222 COVID-19 vaccine. TCRdb's copy holds only in-frame clones and misses some; the assay was immunoSEQ multiplex PCR. The sample lists roughly 100,000 clones; roughly 84% were seen once. This material consisted of peripheral blood, taken on day 0 of AZD1222 vaccination. The receptors shown here come from an adult in good health.

The chain joins TRBV6-5 to TRBJ2-3; 14 nucleotides agree with TRBD2. The CDR3 length is 16 residues. Germline CDR1 reads MNHEY; CDR2 reads SVGAGI. V trimming: 0 bases; J trimming: 6 bases; junction bases outside the gene matches: 2. CDR3 region: CASSYSRLAGGDTQYF. The CDR3 nucleotides read TGTGCCAGCAGTTACTCCCGACTAGCGGGGGGGGATACGCAGTATTTT.

In its sample, this clone was seen a few times. This chain links TRBV7-2 with TRBJ1-2; no reliable D call. V shed 6 bases and J shed 8 bases, with 16 bases lying between them. Germline V gene lookup returns CDR1 SGHTA and CDR2 FQGNSA. The CDR3 length is 13 residues. CDR3 protein: CASRNDKGRGYTF. For the CDR3, the DNA is TGTGCCAGCAGGAACGACAAAGGGCGCGGCTACACCTTC.

The V gene is TRBV11-1, the J gene TRBJ2-5; 10 nucleotides line up with TRBD1. The CDR3 covers 16 residues. The germline gives CDR1 SGHAT, CDR2 FQDESV (reference sequence). The V segment lost 1 base and the J segment 2 bases; nucleotides outside the gene matches: 4. The CDR3 DNA is TGTGCCAGCAGCTTAGGGGACAGGGGTCTTCAAGAGACCCAGTACTTC. Translating gives CASSLGDRGLQETQYF.

This chain uses TRBV5-8 with TRBJ2-3; TRBD2 matches at 8 bases. CDR1 is SGHTS and CDR2 is YDEGEE in the germline V gene. The CDR3 extends over 18 amino acids. The J segment lost 4 bases and the V segment lost 5 bases, leaving 18 bases of the junction unmatched. DNA of the CDR3: TGTGCCAGCAGAGCCGAGATGAGCGCGGGAGGATGGTCAGATACGCAGTATTTT. Translated, it gives CASRAEMSAGGWSDTQYF. The full variable domain, rest sourced from reference TRBV5-8 and TRBJ2-3, is EAGVTQSPTHLIKTRGQQATLRCSPISGHTSVYWYQQALGLGLQFLLWYDEGEERNRGNFPPRFSGRQFPNYSSELNVNALELEDSALYLCASRAEMSAGGWSDTQYFGPGTRLTVL.

This clone was seen many times. The sample has other DNA sequences that encode this CDR3 too. The CDR3 protein is CASSLLAGVYNEQFF. For the CDR3, the DNA is TGTGCCAGCAGCCTATTAGCGGGAGTCTACAATGAGCAGTTCTTC. V is TRBV3-1 (or the pseudogene TRBV3-2) and J is TRBJ2-1, with TRBD2 identical over 9 bases. This CDR3 spans 15 amino acids. Trimming removed 4 bases from V and 3 bases from J; junction bases left unmatched: 4. The germline CDR1 and CDR2 sequences are LGHDT and YNNKEL (reference sequence).

This clone appeared a single time. V is TRBV9 and J is TRBJ1-1; 7 bases agree with TRBD1. The CDR3 runs 16 residues. The trim removed 4 bases at V and 5 bases at J, leaving 14 bases unmatched. Germline-derived CDR1 and CDR2 are SGDLS and YYNGEE. The CDR3 here is CASSPQGHREGTEAFF. The CDR3 DNA reads as TGTGCCAGCAGCCCACAGGGGCACAGGGAGGGTACTGAAGCTTTCTTT. Using reference TRBV9 and TRBJ1-1 for the parts outside the CDR3, the full variable domain is DSGVTQTPKHLITATGQRVTLRCSPRSGDLSVYWYQQSLDQGLQFLIQYYNGEERAKGNILERFSAQQFPDLHSELNLSSLELGDSALYFCASSPQGHREGTEAFFGQGTRLTVV.

This chain connects TRBV5-6 to TRBJ2-5; D not certain. CDR3 length equals 14 residues. V was cut by 4 bases and J by 1 base, with 11 bases left in between. Germline CDR1 SGHDT, CDR2 YYEEEE. The CDR3 sequence is CASSPRRFQETQYF. CDR3 nucleotides: TGTGCCAGCAGCCCCCGCCGATTCCAAGAGACCCAGTACTTC.

V usage is TRBV29-1 and J usage is TRBJ2-2; D is possibly TRBD1 (6 bases). The CDR3 covers 11 residues. Germline V gene lookup returns CDR1 SQVTM and CDR2 ANQGSEA. V was trimmed by 4 bases and J by 9 bases, leaving 9 bases between them. The DNA of the CDR3 is TGCAGCGTTGCGGACAGTAGGGAGCTGTTTTTT. This translates into CSVADSRELFF.

The chain has TRBV11-3 and TRBJ1-6; 7 bases match TRBD1. CDR3 size: 14 residues. V dropped 3 bases and J dropped 7; count of bases not matched to a gene: 3. The germline CDR1 and CDR2 sequences are SGHNT and YENEEA. For the CDR3, the DNA is TGTGCCAGCAGCTTTACAGGGGTGAATTCACCCCTCCACTTT. Its translation is CASSFTGVNSPLHF.

This chain links TRBV2 with TRBJ2-2; D unresolved. V was pared by 7 bases and J by 7 bases, with 10 bases between. The CDR3 loop spans 12 amino acids. CDR1 is SNHLY, CDR2 FYNNEI, per germline. CDR3 DNA: TGTGCCAGCAATCCGGAGAGCGGGGAGCTGTTTTTT. It translates to CASNPESGELFF.

This clone appeared once. The J gene is TRBJ2-3, the V gene TRBV5-1, with D hard to call. Trimming removed 3 bases from V and 4 bases from J, with 12 bases in between. The CDR3 has 14 amino acids. Germline CDR1 and CDR2: SGHRS and YFSETQ. CDR3 nucleotide sequence: TGCGCCAGCAGCTATAATAGGTTGGCAGATACGCAGTATTTT. Its translation: CASSYNRLADTQYF. Full variable domain (remainder filled in from reference TRBV5-1 and TRBJ2-3): KAGVTQTPRYLIKTRGQQVTLSCSPISGHRSVSWYQQTPGQGLQFLFEYFSETQRNKGNFPGRFSGRQFSNSRSEMNVSTLELGDSALYLCASSYNRLADTQYFGPGTRLTVL.

The chain links TRBV7-8 to TRBJ1-2, with 9 bases identical to TRBD1. V shed 5 bases, J shed 4 bases, and the junction held 8 bases outside the gene matches. CDR1 SGHVS and CDR2 FQNEAQ come from the germline V gene. The CDR3 consists of 15 residues. Here the CDR3 reads CASSPYRGRGYGYTF. As DNA, the CDR3 is TGTGCCAGCAGCCCCTACAGGGGGCGCGGCTATGGCTACACCTTC. Complete variable domain (other parts from reference TRBV7-8 and TRBJ1-2): GAGVSQSPRYKVAKRGQDVALRCDPISGHVSLFWYQQALGQGPEFLTYFQNEAQLDKSGLPSDRFFAERPEGSVSTLKIQRTQQEDSAVYLCASSPYRGRGYGYTFGSGTRLTVV.

This chain links TRBV5-4 with TRBJ2-7; D may be TRBD1 or TRBD2 (5 bases each). The CDR3 totals 14 residues. The V gene's germline CDR1 is SGHNT and CDR2 YYREEE (reference sequence). V lost 2 bases, J lost 6 bases, and 15 bases lay in between. The CDR3 DNA is TGTGCCAGCAGCTTTGGGGCGGGTTGGGTCGAGCAGTACGTC. This encodes CASSFGAGWVEQYV.

The chain employs TRBV7-2 and TRBJ1-1; no definite D call. Germline V gene lookup returns CDR1 SGHTA and CDR2 FQGNSA. Deletions cut 4 bases from V and 1 base from J, with 19 bases between. This CDR3 spans 17 amino acids. CDR3 in amino acids: CASSSPRFRRANTEAFF. CDR3 nucleotides: TGTGCCAGCAGCTCCCCCCGTTTTAGAAGGGCGAACACTGAAGCTTTCTTT.

Only one count was recorded for this clone. This chain uses TRBV28 with TRBJ1-1; 7 bases fit TRBD1. The CDR3 consists of 11 residues. V trimming: 9 bases; J trimming: 14 bases; junction bases outside the gene matches: 12. CDR1 MDHEN and CDR2 SYDVKM come from the germline V gene. The CDR3 sequence: CASIRTGVAFF. The CDR3 nucleotides read TGTGCCAGTATTCGGACAGGAGTGGCCTTCTTT.

This clone was seen once. The chain is built from TRBV7-9 and TRBJ1-2; 11 bases match TRBD1. Losses at the gene ends were 5 bases for V and 2 bases for J; bases not matched to a gene: 7. The CDR3 is 16 residues long. CDR1 and CDR2 (germline): SEHNR, FQNEAQ (reference sequence). CDR3 in amino acids: CASSERDRGNNYGYTF. CDR3 nucleotides: TGTGCCAGCAGCGAGCGGGACAGGGGGAACAACTATGGCTACACCTTC.

This chain uses TRBV2 with TRBJ2-3; D uncertain. This CDR3 has 14 residues. Germline V gene data show CDR1 as SNHLY and CDR2 as FYNNEI. Trimming left V 7 bases short and J 5 bases short, with 16 bases between. CDR3 nucleotides: TGTGCCAGCACTGTCGGGCAAACTGGAGATACGCAGTATTTT. Its protein product is CASTVGQTGDTQYF.

The chain employs TRBV27 and TRBJ1-5; 9 bases agree with TRBD1. Looked up from germline, CDR1 is MNHEY and CDR2 is SMNVEV (reference sequence). The CDR3 length is 16 residues. Trimming removed 5 bases from V and 3 bases from J; junction bases left unmatched: 8. The DNA of the CDR3 is TGTGCCAGCAGTATACGACAGGGGGTCACCAATCAGCCCCAGCATTTT. Its translation is CASSIRQGVTNQPQHF.

This sequence joins TRBV13 and TRBJ2-3; TRBD2 matches at 9 bases. V lost 5 bases to trimming and J lost 6 bases; unmatched junction nucleotides: 12. CDR1 PRHDT and CDR2 FYEKMQ come from the germline V gene (reference sequence). This CDR3 spans 16 amino acids. The CDR3 loop is CASSQMTSGVTDTQYF. The CDR3 nucleotides read TGTGCCAGCAGCCAAATGACTAGCGGAGTGACGGATACGCAGTATTTT.

The V call is TRBV4-2, the J call TRBJ1-4, with no clear D. From germline, CDR1 is LGHNA and CDR2 YNFKEQ. The CDR3 covers 13 residues. V dropped 0 bases and J dropped 5 bases, with 4 bases sitting between them. The CDR3 bases are TGTGCCAGCAGCCAAGAAGGGAATGAAAAACTGTTTTTT. As protein: CASSQEGNEKLFF.

This chain uses TRBV7-2 with TRBJ1-1; 7 bases align to TRBD1. The CDR3 covers 18 residues. Unmatched junction bases numbered 15, after V lost 5 bases and J lost 0 bases. CDR1 and CDR2 from the germline V gene are SGHTA and FQGNSA. This CDR3 reads CASSETRGGWGMNTEAFF. CDR3 nucleotide sequence: TGTGCCAGCAGCGAGACACGAGGGGGCTGGGGCATGAACACTGAAGCTTTCTTT.

The CDR3 DNA reads as TGTGCCAGCAGCTACGGACTCAATCAGCCCCAGCATTTT. Its protein is CASSYGLNQPQHF. V and J are TRBV12-3 or TRBV12-4 and TRBJ1-5; D is unresolved. There are 13 residues in the CDR3. V lost 6 bases to trimming and J lost 3 bases, with 9 bases between them.

About this clone: Other DNA sequences from this sample encode an identical CDR3 as well. The rearrangement joins TRBV7-2 to TRBJ2-7; D is unclear. This CDR3 comprises 14 residues. The V and J ends lost 1 base and 0 bases respectively, with 7 bases between them. Germline V lookup: CDR1 SGHTA, CDR2 FQGNSA. DNA for the CDR3: TGTGCCAGCAGCTTAGGGCTAAGCTCCTACGAGCAGTACTTC. Its translation: CASSLGLSSYEQYF.

V and J are TRBV7-2 and TRBJ2-5; D is ambiguous. V was cut by 5 bases and J by 1 base, with 5 bases left in between. Germline values: CDR1 SGHTA, CDR2 FQGNSA. The CDR3 loop spans 12 amino acids. CDR3 amino acids: CASSPSQETQYF. DNA for the CDR3: TGTGCCAGCAGCCCCAGCCAAGAGACCCAGTACTTC.